This TCR beta chain was captured by sequencing in a study of beta chain features in type 1 diabetes. Expressed TCRB transcripts were sequenced, since all the RNA that had been isolated was reverse transcribed. Assay: immunoSEQ multiplex PCR; the TCRdb copy retains only in-frame clones and omits some. The table records about 320,000 clones, less than 15% of them present only once. Purity of each sorted population was above 98%. Germline loops: CDR1 MRHNA, CDR2 SNTAGT. The CDR3 totals 14 residues. Trimming cost V 6 bases and J 0 bases, with 11 bases left between them. Input material: central memory CD4+ T cells from blood. The chain carries TRBV6-4 and TRBJ1-2; D perhaps matches TRBD1 (5 bases). The clonotype originates from a man younger than 40 in good health. The CDR3 nucleotides read TGTGCCAGCAGAAAACCCAGGGCTAACTATGGCTACACCTTC. Translated: CASRKPRANYGYTF.